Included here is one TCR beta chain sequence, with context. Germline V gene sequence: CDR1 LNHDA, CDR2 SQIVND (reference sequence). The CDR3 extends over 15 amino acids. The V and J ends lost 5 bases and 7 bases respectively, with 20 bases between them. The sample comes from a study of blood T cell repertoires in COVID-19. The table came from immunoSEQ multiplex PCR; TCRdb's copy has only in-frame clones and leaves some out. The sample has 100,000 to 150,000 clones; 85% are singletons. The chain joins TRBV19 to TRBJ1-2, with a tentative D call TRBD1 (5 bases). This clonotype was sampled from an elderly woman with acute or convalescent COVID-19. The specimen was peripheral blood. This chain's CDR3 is CASSPRSRDAFGYTF. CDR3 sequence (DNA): TGTGCCAGTAGTCCCAGGAGCAGGGATGCGTTTGGCTACACCTTC.